The subject of this entry is one T cell receptor beta chain. TCRdb re-called the PCR reads through MiXCR, storing one row per CDR3 protein. The table has just over 35,000 distinct CDR3 sequences, about 34% seen once; the top ten hold about 5.3%. This specimen belongs to a study of vaccination and CD4 T cells after COVID-19. The CDR3 spans 15 residues. Per the germline V gene, CDR1 is DFQATT and CDR2 is SNEGSKA (reference sequence). Losses at the gene ends were 5 bases for V and 5 bases for J; bases not matched to a gene: 8. Regarding time point: late sampling 161 to 241 days after vaccination in a few convalescent patients.

The chain joins TRBV20-1 to TRBJ2-5, with 13 bases that match TRBD2. Material: CD4+ T cells from blood, obtained about 7 months after SARS-CoV-2 vaccination. This clonotype was obtained from a human donor who had recovered from COVID-19. CDR3 DNA sequence: TGCAGTGCTTTTTCTGGGACTAGCGGGACCGAGACCCAGTACTTC. Its translation is CSAFSGTSGTETQYF.